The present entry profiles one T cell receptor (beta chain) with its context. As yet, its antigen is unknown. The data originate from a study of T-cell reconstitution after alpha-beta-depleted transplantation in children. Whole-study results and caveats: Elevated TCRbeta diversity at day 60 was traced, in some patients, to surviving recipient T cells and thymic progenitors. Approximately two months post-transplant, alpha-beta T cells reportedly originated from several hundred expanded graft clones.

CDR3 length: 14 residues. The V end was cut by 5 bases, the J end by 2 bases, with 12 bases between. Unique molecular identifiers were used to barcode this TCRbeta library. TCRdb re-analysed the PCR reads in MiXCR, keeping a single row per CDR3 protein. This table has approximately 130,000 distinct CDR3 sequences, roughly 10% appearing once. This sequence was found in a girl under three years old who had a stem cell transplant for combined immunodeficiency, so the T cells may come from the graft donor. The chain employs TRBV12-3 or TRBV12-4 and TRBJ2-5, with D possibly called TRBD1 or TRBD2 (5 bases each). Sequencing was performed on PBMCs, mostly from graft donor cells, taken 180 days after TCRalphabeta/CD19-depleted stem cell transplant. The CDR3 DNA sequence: TGTGCCAGCAGTCCTGGGACCCCGCAAGAGACCCAGTACTTC. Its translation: CASSPGTPQETQYF.